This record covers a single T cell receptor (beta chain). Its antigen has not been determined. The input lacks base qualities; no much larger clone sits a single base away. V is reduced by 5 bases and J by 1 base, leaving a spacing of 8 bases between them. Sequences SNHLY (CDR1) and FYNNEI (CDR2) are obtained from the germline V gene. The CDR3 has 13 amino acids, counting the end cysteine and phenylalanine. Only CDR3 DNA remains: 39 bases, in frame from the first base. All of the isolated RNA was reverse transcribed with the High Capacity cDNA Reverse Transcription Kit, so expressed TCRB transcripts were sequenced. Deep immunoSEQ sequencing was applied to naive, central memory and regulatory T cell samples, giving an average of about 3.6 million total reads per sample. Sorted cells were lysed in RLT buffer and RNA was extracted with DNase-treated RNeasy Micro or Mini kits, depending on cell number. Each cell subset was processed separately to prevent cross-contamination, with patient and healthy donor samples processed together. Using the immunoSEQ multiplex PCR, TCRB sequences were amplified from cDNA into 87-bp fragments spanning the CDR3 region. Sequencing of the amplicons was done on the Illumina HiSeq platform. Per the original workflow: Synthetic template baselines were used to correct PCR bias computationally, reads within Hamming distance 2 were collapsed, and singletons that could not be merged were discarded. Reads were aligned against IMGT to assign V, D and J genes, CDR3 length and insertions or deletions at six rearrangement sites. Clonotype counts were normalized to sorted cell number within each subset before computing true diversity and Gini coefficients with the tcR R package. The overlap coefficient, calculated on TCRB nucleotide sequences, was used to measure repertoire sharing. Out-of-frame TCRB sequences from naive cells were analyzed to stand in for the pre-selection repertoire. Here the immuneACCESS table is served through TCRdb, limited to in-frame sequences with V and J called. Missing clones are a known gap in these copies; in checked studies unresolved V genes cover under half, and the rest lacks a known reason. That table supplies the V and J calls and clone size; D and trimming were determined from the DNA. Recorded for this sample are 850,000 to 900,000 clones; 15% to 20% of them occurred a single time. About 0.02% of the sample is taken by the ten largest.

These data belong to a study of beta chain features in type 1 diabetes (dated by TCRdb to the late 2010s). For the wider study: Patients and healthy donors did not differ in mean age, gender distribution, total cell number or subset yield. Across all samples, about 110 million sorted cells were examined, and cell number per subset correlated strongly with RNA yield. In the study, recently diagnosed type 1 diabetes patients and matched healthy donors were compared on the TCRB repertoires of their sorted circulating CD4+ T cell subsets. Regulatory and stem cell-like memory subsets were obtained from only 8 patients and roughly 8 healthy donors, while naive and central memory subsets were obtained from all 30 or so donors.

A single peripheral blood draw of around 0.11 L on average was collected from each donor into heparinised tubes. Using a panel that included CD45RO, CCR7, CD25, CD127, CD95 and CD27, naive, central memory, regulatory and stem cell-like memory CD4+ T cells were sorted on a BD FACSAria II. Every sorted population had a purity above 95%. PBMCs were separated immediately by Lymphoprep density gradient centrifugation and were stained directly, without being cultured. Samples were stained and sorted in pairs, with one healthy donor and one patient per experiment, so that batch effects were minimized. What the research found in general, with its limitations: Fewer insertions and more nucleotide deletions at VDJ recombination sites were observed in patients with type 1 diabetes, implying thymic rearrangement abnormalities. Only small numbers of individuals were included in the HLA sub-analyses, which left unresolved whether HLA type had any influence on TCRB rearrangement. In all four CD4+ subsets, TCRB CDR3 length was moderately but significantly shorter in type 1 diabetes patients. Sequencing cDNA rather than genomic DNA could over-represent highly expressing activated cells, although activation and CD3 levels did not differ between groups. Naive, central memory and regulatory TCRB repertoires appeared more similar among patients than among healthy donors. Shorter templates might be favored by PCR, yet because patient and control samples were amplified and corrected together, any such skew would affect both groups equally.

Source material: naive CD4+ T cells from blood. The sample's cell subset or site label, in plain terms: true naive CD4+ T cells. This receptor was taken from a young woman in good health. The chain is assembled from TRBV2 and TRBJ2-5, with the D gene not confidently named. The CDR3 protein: CASSPRSQETQYF. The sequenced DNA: TGTGCCAGCAGTCCTAGGAGCCAAGAGACCCAGTACTTC.